This T cell receptor (beta chain) was sequenced for a study of blood T cell repertoires in COVID-19. The repertoire was sequenced with immunoSEQ multiplex PCR; TCRdb's copy has only in-frame clones and lacks some. Of roughly 250,000 clones listed, 81% are singletons. The sequenced material came from peripheral blood. The TCR originated in a woman aged 55-70 years with active or convalescent COVID-19.

The DNA of the CDR3 is TGTGCCAGCAGCTCAGAGACTAGCGGCGTCTACGAGCAGTACTTC. Translation gives CASSSETSGVYEQYF. The gene calls are TRBV11-3 and TRBJ2-7; the match to TRBD2 covers 9 bases. Germline V CDR1 and CDR2: SGHNT, YENEEA. V shed 4 bases and J 3 bases; nucleotides not matched to a gene: 7. This CDR3 has 15 amino acids.